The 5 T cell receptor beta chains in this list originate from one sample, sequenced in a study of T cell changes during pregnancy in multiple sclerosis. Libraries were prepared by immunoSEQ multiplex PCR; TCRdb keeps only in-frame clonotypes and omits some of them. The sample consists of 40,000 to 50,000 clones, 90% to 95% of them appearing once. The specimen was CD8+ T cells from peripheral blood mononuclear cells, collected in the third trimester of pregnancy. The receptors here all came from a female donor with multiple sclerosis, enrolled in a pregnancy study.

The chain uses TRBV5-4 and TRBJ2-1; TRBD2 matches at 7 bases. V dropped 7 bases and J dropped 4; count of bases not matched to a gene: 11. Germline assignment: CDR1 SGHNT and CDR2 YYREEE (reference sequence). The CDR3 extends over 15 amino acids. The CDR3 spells CASEDGTTQYNEQFF. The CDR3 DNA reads TGTGCCAGCGAGGACGGGACTACCCAATACAATGAGCAGTTCTTC.

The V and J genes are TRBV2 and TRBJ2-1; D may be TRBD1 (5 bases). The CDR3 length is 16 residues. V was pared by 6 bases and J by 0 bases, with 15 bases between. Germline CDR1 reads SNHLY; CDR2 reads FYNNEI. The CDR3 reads CASSTREDSSYNEQFF. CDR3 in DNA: TGTGCCAGCAGCACCAGGGAAGATAGCTCCTACAATGAGCAGTTCTTC.

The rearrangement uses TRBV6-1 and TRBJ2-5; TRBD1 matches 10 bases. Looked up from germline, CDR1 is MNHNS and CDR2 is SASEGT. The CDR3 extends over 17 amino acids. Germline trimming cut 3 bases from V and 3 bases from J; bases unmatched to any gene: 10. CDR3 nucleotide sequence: TGTGCCAGCAGTGAGACCAGGGACAGGGGTTGGGAAGAGACCCAGTACTTC. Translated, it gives CASSETRDRGWEETQYF.

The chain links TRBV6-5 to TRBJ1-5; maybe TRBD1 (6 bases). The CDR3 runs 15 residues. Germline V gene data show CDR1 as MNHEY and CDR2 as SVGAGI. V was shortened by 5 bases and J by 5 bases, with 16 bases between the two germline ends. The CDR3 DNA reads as TGTGCCAGCAGTCCAGGGGTCGGGAGGCATCAGCCCCAGCATTTT. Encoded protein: CASSPGVGRHQPQHF.

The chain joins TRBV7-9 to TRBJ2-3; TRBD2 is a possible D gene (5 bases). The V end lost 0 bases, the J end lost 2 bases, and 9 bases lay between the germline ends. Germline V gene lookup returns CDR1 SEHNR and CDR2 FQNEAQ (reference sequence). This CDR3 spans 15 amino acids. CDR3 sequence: CASSLAERPTDTQYF. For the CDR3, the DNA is TGTGCCAGCAGCTTAGCTGAGCGGCCCACAGATACGCAGTATTTT.